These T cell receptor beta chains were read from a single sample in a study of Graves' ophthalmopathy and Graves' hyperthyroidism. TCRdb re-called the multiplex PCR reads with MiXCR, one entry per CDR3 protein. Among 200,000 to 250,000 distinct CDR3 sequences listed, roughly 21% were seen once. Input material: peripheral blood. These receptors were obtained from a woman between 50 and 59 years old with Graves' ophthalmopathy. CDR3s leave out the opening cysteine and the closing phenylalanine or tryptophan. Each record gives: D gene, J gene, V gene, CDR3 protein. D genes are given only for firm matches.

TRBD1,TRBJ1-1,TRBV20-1,SARTGGRTEAF
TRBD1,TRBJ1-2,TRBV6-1,ASSEAGTANYGYT
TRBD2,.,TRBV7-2,ASSARRGGGQF
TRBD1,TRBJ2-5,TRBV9,ASSVETGGYETQY
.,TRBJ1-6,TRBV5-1,ASSLPEGSQSPLH
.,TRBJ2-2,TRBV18,ASSPMQGSAGELF
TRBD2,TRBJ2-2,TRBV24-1,ATSDPIAGGPTGELF
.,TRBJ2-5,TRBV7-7,ASSLLGKKETQY
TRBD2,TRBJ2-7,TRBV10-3,AISDGEGMGYEQY
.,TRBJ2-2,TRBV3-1,ASSLTGGNTGELF
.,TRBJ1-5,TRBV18,ASSPAGLDTGQPQH
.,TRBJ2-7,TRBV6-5,ASSYLRERDEQY
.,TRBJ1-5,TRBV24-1,ATSDQHQPQH
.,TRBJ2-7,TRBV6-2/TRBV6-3,ASSYPLVQTGEQY
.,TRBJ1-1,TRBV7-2,ASSLGARESEAF
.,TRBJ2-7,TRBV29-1,SVEGQGWNEQY
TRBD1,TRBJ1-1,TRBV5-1,ASYTGGSNTEAF
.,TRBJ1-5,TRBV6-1,ASSDQAYSNQPQH
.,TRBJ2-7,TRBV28,ASKGGTPHEQY
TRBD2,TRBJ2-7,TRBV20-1,SARLGEGPSYEQY
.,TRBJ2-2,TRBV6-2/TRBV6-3,ASSYNTGELF
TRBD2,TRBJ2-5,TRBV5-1,ASSLGRGLAGVTRETQY
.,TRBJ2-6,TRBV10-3,AIRDDRPSGANVLT
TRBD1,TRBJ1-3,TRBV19,ASNEGTGSFGNTIY
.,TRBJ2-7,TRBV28,ASSFSGTRDYEQY
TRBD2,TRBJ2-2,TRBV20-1,SAKGTSGSSDTGELF
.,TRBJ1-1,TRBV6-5,ASSYSAGGLEAF
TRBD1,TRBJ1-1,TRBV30,AWRVGTGPLNTEAF
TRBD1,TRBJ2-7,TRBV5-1,ASRPGQGFGYEQY
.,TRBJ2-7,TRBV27,TSSSPGMTYEQY